The 25 T cell receptor beta chains given below trace back to one sample, sequenced in a study of T cell responses to AZD1222 COVID-19 vaccine. The repertoire was sequenced with immunoSEQ multiplex PCR; TCRdb's copy has only in-frame clones and lacks some. The table records 85,000 to 120,000 clones, about 88% of them present only once. Specimen: peripheral blood, collected on day 0 of AZD1222 vaccination. Receptor source: an adult in good health.

The chain joins TRBV6-5 to TRBJ2-2; perhaps TRBD2 as D (6 bases). Germline values: CDR1 MNHEY, CDR2 SVGAGI. Trimming took 6 bases from V and 4 from J, leaving 12 bases between them. This CDR3 has 14 amino acids. CDR3 loop: CASRLRGSTGELFF. The DNA for the CDR3 is TGTGCCAGCAGACTCCGGGGGTCCACCGGGGAGCTGTTTTTT.

The V gene is TRBV29-1, the J gene TRBJ2-2; D is unclear. Per the germline V gene, CDR1 is SQVTM and CDR2 is ANQGSEA. V was clipped by 5 bases and J by 1 base, with 8 bases between them. The length of the CDR3 is 13 residues. CDR3 bases: TGCAGCGTTAATGACGGGAACACCGGGGAGCTGTTTTTT. Protein sequence: CSVNDGNTGELFF.

The V call is TRBV27, the J call TRBJ2-1, with D perhaps assigned TRBD1 or TRBD2 (5 bases each). The CDR3 sequence is 13 residues long. In germline, CDR1 is MNHEY, CDR2 SMNVEV (reference sequence). V was trimmed by 6 bases and J by 6 bases, leaving 12 bases between them. The CDR3 coding sequence is TGTGCCAGCAGGGGGGACGTGGGCAATGAGCAGTTCTTC. Protein: CASRGDVGNEQFF.

This chain links TRBV24-1 with TRBJ2-3, with 9 nucleotides matching TRBD1. This CDR3 spans 12 amino acids. The V and J ends lost 5 bases and 8 bases, in that order; junction bases with no gene match: 1. Germline V CDR1 and CDR2: KGHDR, SFDVKD. CDR3 loop: CATSVTGGTQYF. In DNA, the CDR3 is TGTGCCACCAGTGTGACAGGGGGTACGCAGTATTTT.

The genes are TRBV4-3 and TRBJ2-2, with D unclear. The CDR3 length is 13 residues. V was pared by 1 base and J by 7 bases, with 7 bases between. CDR1 LGHNA and CDR2 YSLEER come from the germline V gene. The CDR3 DNA sequence: TGCGCCAGCAGCCAAGTTCGGGTCGGGGAGCTGTTTTTT. This sequence encodes CASSQVRVGELFF.

V and J are TRBV5-5 and TRBJ1-1, with D unresolved. Germline values: CDR1 SGHKS, CDR2 YYEKEE (reference sequence). The CDR3 contains 15 residues. V lost 0 bases and J lost 1, with 10 bases in between. The CDR3 DNA sequence: TGTGCCAGCAGCTTGGGGTTTCGTGGGAACACTGAAGCTTTCTTT. This sequence encodes CASSLGFRGNTEAFF. The full variable domain, rest sourced from reference TRBV5-5 and TRBJ1-1, is DAGVTQSPTHLIKTRGQQVTLRCSPISGHKSVSWYQQVLGQGPQFIFQYYEKEERGRGNFPDRFSARQFPNYSSELNVNALLLGDSALYLCASSLGFRGNTEAFFGQGTRLTVV.

This chain joins TRBV6-4 and TRBJ2-2, with unresolved D. The CDR3 has 12 residues. In germline, CDR1 is MRHNA, CDR2 SNTAGT. V lost 8 bases and J lost 0, with 4 bases in between. The CDR3 reads CASQANTGELFF. CDR3 bases: TGTGCCAGCCAGGCGAACACCGGGGAGCTGTTTTTT.

This clone was seen just once. The rearrangement links TRBV21-1 to TRBJ1-1; the DNA was not compared with TRBD1, the D call given in the table. TRBV21-1 is assigned pseudogene status. The CDR3 totals 13 residues. CDR3: CASSPPLQGQAFF. The CDR3 DNA reads TGTGCCAGCAGCCCCCCTTTACAGGGACAAGCTTTCTTT.

J is TRBJ1-3 and V is TRBV7-2; tentative D call: TRBD1 (5 bases). The CDR3 spans 13 residues. V lost 4 bases, J lost 7 bases, and 11 bases lay in between. Germline assignment: CDR1 SGHTA and CDR2 FQGNSA. CDR3 DNA: TGTGCCAGCAGCTCTAGCCAGGGTAACACCATATATTTT. Its translation is CASSSSQGNTIYF.

The chain couples TRBV6-5 to TRBJ2-3; D might be TRBD1 (6 bases). The germline CDR1 and CDR2 sequences are MNHEY and SVGAGI. CDR3 size: 14 residues. Trimming removed 6 bases at V and 1 base at J, with 11 bases between. Here the CDR3 DNA reads TGTGCCAGCAGCTCAGGGGACCGCACAGATACGCAGTATTTT. Its protein product is CASSSGDRTDTQYF.

The chain joins TRBV5-1 to TRBJ2-3; the D is unclear. V was cut by 0 bases and J by 2 bases, with 10 bases left in between. Germline V gene lookup returns CDR1 SGHRS and CDR2 YFSETQ. The CDR3 consists of 15 residues. The CDR3 sequence is CASSLVSVSTDTQYF. The DNA of the CDR3 is TGCGCCAGCAGCTTGGTTTCGGTTTCCACAGATACGCAGTATTTT.

The chain is built from TRBV6-7 and TRBJ1-5; D may be TRBD1 (5 bases). TRBV6-7 is given ORF status, its function remaining uncertain. The CDR3 contains 15 residues. V lost 6 bases and J 0 bases, leaving 12 bases between the germline ends. Here the CDR3 DNA reads TGTGCCAGCAGGAACACCAGGGATAGCAATCAGCCCCAGCATTTT. Translated: CASRNTRDSNQPQHF.

CDR3 bases: TGTGCCAGCAGCCTAATGGGGGACAGGGGGGTTCAGCCCCAGCATTTT. This gives the protein CASSLMGDRGVQPQHF. The gene calls are TRBV28 and TRBJ1-5; 11 positions match TRBD1. V lost 6 bases, J lost 6 bases, and 10 bases stayed unmatched. Looked up from germline, CDR1 is MDHEN and CDR2 is SYDVKM. The CDR3 has 16 amino acids.

The chain recombines TRBV2 with TRBJ1-2; D gene ambiguous. This CDR3 has 13 residues. From germline, CDR1 is SNHLY and CDR2 FYNNEI. V dropped 2 bases and J dropped 6 bases, with 10 bases sitting between them. The chain's CDR3 is CASSELSRDGYTF. The DNA for the CDR3 is TGTGCCAGCAGTGAACTTTCTCGGGATGGCTACACCTTC.

This CDR3 reads CASSKRTGTEAFF. Written as DNA, the CDR3 is TGCGCCAGCAGTAAAAGAACGGGAACTGAAGCTTTCTTT. This chain uses TRBV5-1 with TRBJ1-1; D not certain. The CDR3 has 13 residues. In germline, CDR1 is SGHRS, CDR2 YFSETQ. Trimming removed 5 bases from V and 5 bases from J, with 13 bases in between.

V usage is TRBV9 and J usage is TRBJ1-2; D perhaps matches TRBD1 (5 bases). The CDR3 length is 14 residues. The V gene lost 0 bases and the J gene lost 2 bases, with 8 bases spanning the gap. Germline loops: CDR1 SGDLS, CDR2 YYNGEE. In nucleotides, the CDR3 is TGTGCCAGCAGCGTAGCGGGGGAAAACTATGGCTACACCTTC. This gives the protein CASSVAGENYGYTF.

This chain uses TRBV6-1 with TRBJ1-3; maybe TRBD1 (5 bases). Trimming took 1 base from V and 0 from J, leaving 7 bases between them. CDR1 and CDR2 (germline): MNHNS, SASEGT. The CDR3 covers 15 residues. The CDR3 region has the DNA TGTGCCAGCAGTGAAGTGGGGGGCTCTGGAAACACCATATATTTT. This sequence encodes CASSEVGGSGNTIYF.

This sequence joins TRBV7-8 and TRBJ2-1, with D perhaps matching TRBD1 (5 bases). V lost 5 bases and J lost 6, with 14 bases in between. The CDR3 consists of 14 residues. The V gene's germline CDR1 is SGHVS and CDR2 FQNEAQ. The CDR3 here is CASSPEDRSNEQFF. The CDR3 DNA sequence: TGTGCCAGCAGCCCAGAAGACAGATCCAATGAGCAGTTCTTC.

The chain combines TRBV4-3 with TRBJ1-5; 8 nucleotides align to TRBD1. Per germline, CDR1 LGHNA and CDR2 YSLEER. The CDR3 sequence is 14 residues long. V trimming: 3 bases; J trimming: 7 bases; junction bases outside the gene matches: 5. The DNA of the CDR3 is TGCGCCAGCAGCCATGTCACAGGGGGGCAGCCCCAGCATTTT. Translation gives CASSHVTGGQPQHF.

CDR3 sequence reads: CASSLVGQASPGELFF. In nucleotides, the CDR3 is TGTGCCAGCAGCTTAGTTGGACAGGCCTCCCCCGGGGAGCTGTTTTTT. The chain has TRBV11-2 and TRBJ2-2; 7 bases are shared with TRBD1. Trimming cost V 1 base and J 6 bases; bases outside gene matches: 8. Germline values: CDR1 SGHAT, CDR2 FQNNGV. The CDR3 contains 16 residues. Full variable domain (missing parts from reference TRBV11-2 and TRBJ2-2): EAGVAQSPRYKIIEKRQSVAFWCNPISGHATLYWYQQILGQGPKLLIQFQNNGVVDDSQLPKDRFSAERLKGVDSTLKIQPAKLEDSAVYLCASSLVGQASPGELFFGEGSRLTVL.

The chain joins TRBV6-2 or TRBV6-3 to TRBJ1-1, with D maybe TRBD1 (6 bases). This CDR3 region has 14 residues. In germline, CDR1 is MNHEY, CDR2 SVGEGT. V was shortened by 2 bases and J by 5 bases, with 12 bases between the two germline ends. CDR3 DNA: TGTGCCAGCAGTTACGGGGGCGGGAGGACTGAAGCTTTCTTT. Protein product: CASSYGGGRTEAFF.

The genes are TRBV27 and TRBJ2-5, with TRBD2 matching 12 bases. The CDR3 is 14 amino acids. The junction had 1 base not matched to a gene; V was cut back by 4 bases and J by 4 bases. CDR1 is MNHEY and CDR2 is SMNVEV in the germline V gene (reference sequence). This CDR3 is CASSSTSGGETQYF. In nucleotides, the CDR3 is TGTGCCAGCAGTTCGACTAGCGGGGGAGAGACCCAGTACTTC.

The chain couples TRBV27 to TRBJ1-4; D is perhaps TRBD1 (5 bases). The V end lost 0 bases, the J end lost 7 bases, and 9 bases lay between the germline ends. This CDR3 is 14 amino acids long. The V gene's germline CDR1 is MNHEY and CDR2 SMNVEV (reference sequence). The CDR3 loop is CASSLSWGGEKLFF. DNA of the CDR3: TGTGCCAGCAGTTTATCTTGGGGGGGTGAAAAACTGTTTTTT.

This rearrangement joins TRBV6-2 or TRBV6-3 to TRBJ2-3; maybe TRBD1 (6 bases). This CDR3 comprises 15 residues. V was trimmed by 6 bases and J by 0 bases, leaving 13 bases between them. The germline gives CDR1 MNHEY, CDR2 SVGEGT. CDR3 in amino acids: CASSFTGSSTDTQYF. The CDR3, as DNA: TGTGCCAGCAGCTTCACAGGGTCTAGCACAGATACGCAGTATTTT.

The J gene is TRBJ2-7, the V gene TRBV12-3 or TRBV12-4; no clear D gene. V was pared by 2 bases and J by 9 bases, with 8 bases between. The CDR3 is 11 residues long. For the CDR3, the DNA is TGTGCCAGCAGTTTACCCCCCCCGCAGTACTTC. It specifies CASSLPPPQYF.